The clone carrying this T cell receptor (beta chain) was observed a few times. No antigen is known for it. This specimen comes from a study of cytomegalovirus exposure and HLA in healthy donors. Study-level findings and limits: Most of the CMV-associated TCR beta chains (in a later analysis) appeared to be HLA-restricted. Several V segments, TRBV6-2 and TRBV6-3 among them, could not be told apart and were dropped. Despite most TCR sequences being rare, some public TCRs occurred in many donors.

The primer mix had 60 Vbeta and 13 Jbeta primers. Libraries were prepared by immunoSEQ multiplex PCR; TCRdb keeps only in-frame clonotypes and omits some of them. In the table there are around 130,000 clones, approximately 8% of which are singletons. The germline CDR1 and CDR2 sequences are MNHNS and SASEGT. The junction had 13 bases not matched to a gene; V was cut back by 4 bases and J by 6 bases. The CDR3 consists of 16 residues. The source is a woman aged 40-49 years in good health and CMV-seropositive. Sample: PBMCs. J is TRBJ2-3 and V is TRBV6-1, with 7 bases lining up with TRBD1. The CDR3: CASSAGQLRDRDTQYF. Written as DNA, the CDR3 is TGTGCCAGCAGTGCGGGACAGTTGAGAGATAGGGATACGCAGTATTTT.